This T cell receptor (beta chain) was retrieved from a study of CD8+CD57+ T cells in acquired aplastic anemia. It was genomic DNA that served as the template for profiling TCR beta VDJ and CDR3. One entry per CDR3 protein, called by TCRdb with MiXCR from the reads. The sample lists around 180,000 distinct CDR3 sequences, less than 50% occurring once. Germline V lookup: CDR1 LGHNA, CDR2 YNFKEQ. The CDR3 covers 15 residues. V trimming: 5 bases; J trimming: 7 bases; junction bases outside the gene matches: 8. Patients sequenced had flow cytometry evidence of CD8+CD57+ cell expansion. Study-level findings and limits: Researchers report that 25 to 30 CD8+ CDR3 sequences appeared in both patients and controls.

The sample holds many counts of this clonotype. Its antigen remains unidentified. This receptor was taken from a human donor with aplastic anemia. Sequencing input: sorted CD4+, CD8+, or CD8+CD57+ T cells (not recorded which) from PBMCs. The chain recombines TRBV4-2 with TRBJ1-2; 12 positions agree with TRBD1. CDR3 DNA: TGTGCCAGCAGCGAAGGGGACAGGGGGCTTGGTGGCTACACCTTC. Its translation is CASSEGDRGLGGYTF.